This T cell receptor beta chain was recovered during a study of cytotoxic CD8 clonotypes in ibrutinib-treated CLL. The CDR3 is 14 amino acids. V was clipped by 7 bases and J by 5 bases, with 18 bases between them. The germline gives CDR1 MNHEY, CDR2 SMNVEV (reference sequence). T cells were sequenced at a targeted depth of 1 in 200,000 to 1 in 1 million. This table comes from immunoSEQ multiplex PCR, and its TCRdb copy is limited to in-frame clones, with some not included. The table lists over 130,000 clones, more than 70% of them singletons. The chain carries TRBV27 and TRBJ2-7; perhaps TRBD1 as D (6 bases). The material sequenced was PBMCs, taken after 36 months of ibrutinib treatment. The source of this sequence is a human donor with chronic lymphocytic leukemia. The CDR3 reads CASTLSRGLNEQYF. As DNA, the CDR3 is TGTGCCAGCACCTTATCCAGGGGTTTGAACGAGCAGTACTTC.